One and the same sample provided the 28 T cell receptor beta chains below, sequenced in a study of blood T cells in healthy people across ages. Primed by a sample-barcoded 5' primer and a J-beta primer mix, a second PCR proceeded for about 7 to 11 cycles. TCRdb redid the calling of the 5' RACE reads with MiXCR, one entry per CDR3 protein. The repertoire holds about 970,000 distinct CDR3 sequences, roughly half seen once, with around 21% in the top ten. The sequenced sample was blood. These TCRs come from an older woman in good health.

The chain links TRBV9 to TRBJ2-7; 7 nucleotides agree with TRBD2. Unmatched junction bases numbered 10, after V lost 4 bases and J lost 3 bases. CDR3 length: 15 amino acids. Germline V gene lookup returns CDR1 SGDLS and CDR2 YYNGEE. CDR3 sequence: CASSSEVAGIYEQYF. DNA for the CDR3: TGTGCCAGCAGCTCCGAGGTAGCGGGCATCTACGAGCAGTACTTC.

This clonotype was found a few times. V is TRBV10-3 and J is TRBJ2-3, with D possibly being TRBD1 (6 bases). This CDR3 has 15 residues. V gave up 8 bases and J gave up 2 bases, with 17 bases separating them. Germline V lookup: CDR1 ENHRY, CDR2 SYGVKD. The CDR3 spells CAISQGSPSTDTQYF. CDR3 nucleotide sequence: TGTGCCATCTCTCAGGGGTCCCCCTCCACAGATACGCAGTATTTT.

For this clonotype: At one of its ends the junction is not consistent with the germline gene, which may arise from a read error. The V gene is TRBV6-6, the J gene TRBJ2-7, with 9 nucleotides matching TRBD1. Germline V CDR1 and CDR2: MNHNY, SVGAGI (reference sequence). CDR3 length: 15 residues. Written as DNA, the CDR3 is TGTGCCAGCAGTCCCGGGACAGGGTTCTCCTACGAGCGGTACTTC. Protein: CASSPGTGFSYERYF.

This sequence joins TRBV6-2 or TRBV6-3 and TRBJ2-7; possible D gene TRBD2, 5 bases. This CDR3 has 17 amino acids. V was pared by 4 bases and J by 7 bases, with 26 bases between. The germline gives CDR1 MNHEY, CDR2 SVGEGT. Written as DNA, the CDR3 is TGTGCCAGCAGTTCTCTTAGCCTTTTTCGACTACCTGAGGAGCAGTACTTC. The encoded protein is CASSSLSLFRLPEEQYF.

This clonotype was seen a few times. The J gene is TRBJ2-1, the V gene TRBV27; the match to TRBD2 covers 7 bases. This CDR3 spans 12 amino acids. V was clipped by 3 bases and J by 10 bases; unmatched bases: 3. CDR1 MNHEY and CDR2 SMNVEV come from the germline V gene (reference sequence). CDR3 loop: CASSLASGEQFF. The CDR3 DNA follows: TGTGCCAGCAGTTTGGCTAGCGGCGAGCAGTTCTTC.

This chain links TRBV7-2 with TRBJ1-5; D remains unclear. The V gene's germline CDR1 is SGHTA and CDR2 FQGNSA. V gave up 0 bases and J gave up 3 bases, with 12 bases separating them. The CDR3 spans 16 residues. CDR3 sequence reads: CASSLAPGLVNQPQHF. The CDR3 DNA sequence: TGTGCCAGCAGCTTAGCCCCTGGCCTAGTCAATCAGCCCCAGCATTTT.

The V and J genes are TRBV23-1 and TRBJ2-3; 9 bases agree with TRBD1. TRBV23-1 carries the ORF label, with uncertain function. The CDR3 totals 16 residues. V was pared by 3 bases and J by 1 base, with 5 bases of the junction left unmatched. Written as DNA, the CDR3 is TGCGCCAGCAGTCACTCCGGGACAGGGCGCACAGATACGCAGTATTTT. It translates to CASSHSGTGRTDTQYF.

This clonotype occurred a few times. CDR3 residues: CASRGRQGANEQYF. The CDR3 nucleotides are TGTGCCAGCAGGGGAAGGCAGGGGGCTAACGAGCAGTACTTC. The rearrangement uses TRBV7-2 and TRBJ2-7; TRBD1 matches 8 bases. The CDR3 loop spans 14 amino acids. Germline lookup yields CDR1 SGHTA and CDR2 FQGNSA. V lost 6 bases, J lost 5 bases, and 9 bases stayed unmatched.

This chain joins TRBV20-1 and TRBJ2-1; tentatively, D is TRBD2 (5 bases). CDR3 length equals 12 residues. Trimming took off 5 bases at V and 6 bases at J, with 11 bases between the two ends. Germline CDR1 is DFQATT and CDR2 is SNEGSKA (reference sequence). The CDR3 reads CSAGEWGNEQFF. The CDR3 coding sequence is TGCAGTGCTGGGGAGTGGGGCAATGAGCAGTTCTTC.

The V call is TRBV29-1, the J call TRBJ1-4, with a possible D match to TRBD1 (5 bases). The CDR3 totals 15 residues. Germline CDR1 and CDR2: SQVTM and ANQGSEA. V lost 5 bases and J 4 bases, leaving 17 bases between the germline ends. CDR3 loop: CSVSPNGADNEKLFF. The CDR3 DNA sequence: TGCAGCGTTTCTCCAAATGGGGCAGATAATGAAAAACTGTTTTTT.

The J gene is TRBJ2-3, the V gene TRBV7-9; TRBD1 or TRBD2 may be the D gene (5 bases each). V dropped 2 bases and J dropped 6 bases, with 9 bases sitting between them. The CDR3 length is 13 residues. Germline values: CDR1 SEHNR, CDR2 FQNEAQ (reference sequence). For the CDR3, the DNA is TGTGCCAGCAGCTTACGCAGGGAGGATACGCAGTATTTT. Its protein product is CASSLRREDTQYF.

The V and J genes are TRBV12-3 or TRBV12-4 and TRBJ2-3; 10 bases map to TRBD2. The CDR3 totals 17 residues. The ends lost 2 bases at V and 2 bases at J; junction bases unmatched: 7. This chain's CDR3 is CASSLWTSGYDTDTQYF. CDR3 bases: TGTGCCAGCAGTTTATGGACTAGCGGTTACGACACAGATACGCAGTATTTT.

The chain recombines TRBV6-5 with TRBJ1-2; weak D call: TRBD1 (6 bases). The V gene's germline CDR1 is MNHEY and CDR2 SVGAGI. Trimming took off 3 bases at V and 4 bases at J, with 12 bases between the two ends. The CDR3 is 14 residues long. The DNA of the CDR3 is TGTGCCAGCAGTTATTCAGGGACACTCTATGGCTACACCTTC. Amino acid sequence: CASSYSGTLYGYTF.

This clonotype was counted between two and nine times. This chain connects TRBV27 to TRBJ2-7; possible D gene TRBD1, 5 bases. Trimming shortened V by 6 bases and J by 1 base, and 13 bases separated the two germline ends. CDR1 is MNHEY and CDR2 is SMNVEV in the germline V gene (reference sequence). This CDR3 comprises 14 residues. The CDR3 DNA is TGTGCCAGCAGACCTGACAGCCTATCCTACGAGCAGTACTTC. As protein: CASRPDSLSYEQYF.

As DNA, the CDR3 is TGTGCCAGCAATCCCCCACGTCTGCGCCCAGGCACTGAAGCTTTCTTT. Its translation: CASNPPRLRPGTEAFF. The J gene is TRBJ1-1, the V gene TRBV28; no firm D call. V lost 7 bases to trimming and J lost 4 bases, with 22 bases between them. This CDR3 has 16 residues. Germline V CDR1 and CDR2: MDHEN, SYDVKM.

V usage is TRBV3-1 and J usage is TRBJ2-4; D is ambiguous. The length of the CDR3 is 12 residues. V gave up 0 bases and J gave up 14 bases, with 11 bases separating them. Germline assignment: CDR1 LGHDT and CDR2 YNNKEL (reference sequence). The CDR3 DNA sequence: TGTGCCAGCAGCCAAGAGGGGAAGAAAGAGTACTTC. This gives the protein CASSQEGKKEYF. Combining the CDR3 with reference TRBV3-1 and TRBJ2-4 gives the whole variable domain DTAVSQTPKYLVTQMGNDKSIKCEQNLGHDTMYWYKQDSKKFLKIMFSYNNKELIINETVPNRFSPKSPDKAHLNLHINSLELGDSAVYFCASSQEGKKEYFGAGTRLSVL.

This chain joins TRBV29-1 and TRBJ2-7, with no clear D. The better agreement between TRBJ2-5 and the DNA end casts doubt on the J call. This CDR3 is 12 amino acids long. Looked up from germline, CDR1 is SQVTM and CDR2 is ANQGSEA. The CDR3 DNA reads as TGCAGCGCCAGACGGACGGCGGAGACCCAGTACTTC. Protein product: CSARRTAETQYF.

The chain couples TRBV20-1 to TRBJ2-1, with D possibly matching TRBD1 (5 bases). Germline lookup yields CDR1 DFQATT and CDR2 SNEGSKA (reference sequence). The V and J ends lost 0 bases and 4 bases respectively, with 13 bases between them. This CDR3 comprises 15 residues. The CDR3: CSARDSGNIYNEQFF. The CDR3 DNA follows: TGCAGTGCTAGAGATTCAGGGAACATATACAATGAGCAGTTCTTC.

This chain connects TRBV28 to TRBJ2-7, with D maybe TRBD1 (6 bases). Germline V gene data show CDR1 as MDHEN and CDR2 as SYDVKM. The CDR3 has 13 residues. Between the trimmed V and J ends, which lost 7 bases and 0 bases, there was a span of 10 bases. CDR3 amino acids: CASTLQGSYEQYF. In DNA, the CDR3 is TGTGCCAGCACCCTACAGGGCTCCTACGAGCAGTACTTC.

J is TRBJ2-7 and V is TRBV5-4, with TRBD1 as a possible D gene (5 bases). The V end was cut by 4 bases, the J end by 1 base, with 9 bases between. This CDR3 has 13 residues. Germline V gene sequence: CDR1 SGHNT, CDR2 YYREEE (reference sequence). CDR3 bases: TGTGCCAGCAGCCAGGGATGGTCCTACGAGCAGTACTTC. Translating it yields CASSQGWSYEQYF.

The chain carries TRBV7-9 and TRBJ2-7; D not certain. This CDR3 is built from 16 residues. Germline loops: CDR1 SEHNR, CDR2 FQNEAQ (reference sequence). V was pared by 4 bases and J by 1 base, with 17 bases between. The DNA for the CDR3 is TGTGCCAGCAGCTCCCCCCCTCGGGCACGTTCCTACGAGCAGTACTTC. It is translated as CASSSPPRARSYEQYF.

V usage is TRBV4-1 and J usage is TRBJ2-7; a possible D gene is TRBD2 (5 bases). Germline assignment: CDR1 MGHRA and CDR2 YSYEKL. CDR3 length: 13 residues. Trimming left V 3 bases short and J 4 bases short, with 10 bases between. The CDR3 loop reads CASSQSGPYEQYF. CDR3 sequence (DNA): TGCGCCAGCAGCCAGAGCGGTCCTTACGAGCAGTACTTC.

The CDR3 DNA reads TGTGCCAGCGGCTACTATGGCTACACCTTC. Translated: CASGYYGYTF. The chain joins TRBV28 to TRBJ1-2; no firm D call. This CDR3 is 10 amino acids long. Germline V gene sequence: CDR1 MDHEN, CDR2 SYDVKM. V gave up 8 bases and J gave up 3 bases, with 4 bases separating them.

The chain has TRBV28 and TRBJ2-7; 13 bases agree with TRBD2. The CDR3 spans 15 residues. The germline gives CDR1 MDHEN, CDR2 SYDVKM. Trimming removed 6 bases from V and 5 bases from J; junction bases left unmatched: 7. The CDR3 here is CASRLGLAGVNEQYF. The CDR3, as DNA: TGTGCCAGCAGACTAGGACTAGCGGGAGTCAACGAGCAGTACTTC.

CDR3 bases: TGCAGTGCTGGACAGTATCACGCGTATGGCTACACCTTC. Its protein product is CSAGQYHAYGYTF. J is TRBJ1-2 and V is TRBV20-1; D is perhaps TRBD1 (6 bases). This CDR3 contains 13 residues. Looked up from germline, CDR1 is DFQATT and CDR2 is SNEGSKA (reference sequence). Between the trimmed V and J ends, which lost 5 bases and 5 bases, there was a span of 15 bases.

Concerning this clonotype itself: Compared with germline, one end of the junction differs, possibly owing to a read error. The rearrangement joins TRBV10-3 to TRBJ2-5, with a weak D call TRBD2 (6 bases). Germline V gene data show CDR1 as ENHRY and CDR2 as SYGVKD. This CDR3 has 14 amino acids. The CDR3 DNA reads as TGTGCCGTCAGTGAGTCGTTAGCGGACAATGAGCGGTACTTC. This sequence encodes CAVSESLADNERYF.

The chain links TRBV2 to TRBJ2-3; D is possibly TRBD1 or TRBD2 (5 bases each). This CDR3 comprises 16 residues. Germline CDR1 and CDR2: SNHLY and FYNNEI. Trimming took 11 bases from V and 1 from J, leaving 22 bases between them. CDR3 coding DNA: TGTGCCCTTGGGGACGAGGGAGTACCCGGCACAGATACGCAGTATTTT. Its protein is CALGDEGVPGTDTQYF.

The chain uses TRBV27 and TRBJ2-7, with D unresolved. The V gene lost 6 bases and the J gene lost 7 bases, with 19 bases spanning the gap. The CDR3 loop spans 14 amino acids. Germline CDR1 and CDR2: MNHEY and SMNVEV (reference sequence). CDR3 nucleotide sequence: TGTGCCAGCAGAGCGCACACTTCTAGGTGGGAGCAGTACTTC. It yields the protein CASRAHTSRWEQYF.